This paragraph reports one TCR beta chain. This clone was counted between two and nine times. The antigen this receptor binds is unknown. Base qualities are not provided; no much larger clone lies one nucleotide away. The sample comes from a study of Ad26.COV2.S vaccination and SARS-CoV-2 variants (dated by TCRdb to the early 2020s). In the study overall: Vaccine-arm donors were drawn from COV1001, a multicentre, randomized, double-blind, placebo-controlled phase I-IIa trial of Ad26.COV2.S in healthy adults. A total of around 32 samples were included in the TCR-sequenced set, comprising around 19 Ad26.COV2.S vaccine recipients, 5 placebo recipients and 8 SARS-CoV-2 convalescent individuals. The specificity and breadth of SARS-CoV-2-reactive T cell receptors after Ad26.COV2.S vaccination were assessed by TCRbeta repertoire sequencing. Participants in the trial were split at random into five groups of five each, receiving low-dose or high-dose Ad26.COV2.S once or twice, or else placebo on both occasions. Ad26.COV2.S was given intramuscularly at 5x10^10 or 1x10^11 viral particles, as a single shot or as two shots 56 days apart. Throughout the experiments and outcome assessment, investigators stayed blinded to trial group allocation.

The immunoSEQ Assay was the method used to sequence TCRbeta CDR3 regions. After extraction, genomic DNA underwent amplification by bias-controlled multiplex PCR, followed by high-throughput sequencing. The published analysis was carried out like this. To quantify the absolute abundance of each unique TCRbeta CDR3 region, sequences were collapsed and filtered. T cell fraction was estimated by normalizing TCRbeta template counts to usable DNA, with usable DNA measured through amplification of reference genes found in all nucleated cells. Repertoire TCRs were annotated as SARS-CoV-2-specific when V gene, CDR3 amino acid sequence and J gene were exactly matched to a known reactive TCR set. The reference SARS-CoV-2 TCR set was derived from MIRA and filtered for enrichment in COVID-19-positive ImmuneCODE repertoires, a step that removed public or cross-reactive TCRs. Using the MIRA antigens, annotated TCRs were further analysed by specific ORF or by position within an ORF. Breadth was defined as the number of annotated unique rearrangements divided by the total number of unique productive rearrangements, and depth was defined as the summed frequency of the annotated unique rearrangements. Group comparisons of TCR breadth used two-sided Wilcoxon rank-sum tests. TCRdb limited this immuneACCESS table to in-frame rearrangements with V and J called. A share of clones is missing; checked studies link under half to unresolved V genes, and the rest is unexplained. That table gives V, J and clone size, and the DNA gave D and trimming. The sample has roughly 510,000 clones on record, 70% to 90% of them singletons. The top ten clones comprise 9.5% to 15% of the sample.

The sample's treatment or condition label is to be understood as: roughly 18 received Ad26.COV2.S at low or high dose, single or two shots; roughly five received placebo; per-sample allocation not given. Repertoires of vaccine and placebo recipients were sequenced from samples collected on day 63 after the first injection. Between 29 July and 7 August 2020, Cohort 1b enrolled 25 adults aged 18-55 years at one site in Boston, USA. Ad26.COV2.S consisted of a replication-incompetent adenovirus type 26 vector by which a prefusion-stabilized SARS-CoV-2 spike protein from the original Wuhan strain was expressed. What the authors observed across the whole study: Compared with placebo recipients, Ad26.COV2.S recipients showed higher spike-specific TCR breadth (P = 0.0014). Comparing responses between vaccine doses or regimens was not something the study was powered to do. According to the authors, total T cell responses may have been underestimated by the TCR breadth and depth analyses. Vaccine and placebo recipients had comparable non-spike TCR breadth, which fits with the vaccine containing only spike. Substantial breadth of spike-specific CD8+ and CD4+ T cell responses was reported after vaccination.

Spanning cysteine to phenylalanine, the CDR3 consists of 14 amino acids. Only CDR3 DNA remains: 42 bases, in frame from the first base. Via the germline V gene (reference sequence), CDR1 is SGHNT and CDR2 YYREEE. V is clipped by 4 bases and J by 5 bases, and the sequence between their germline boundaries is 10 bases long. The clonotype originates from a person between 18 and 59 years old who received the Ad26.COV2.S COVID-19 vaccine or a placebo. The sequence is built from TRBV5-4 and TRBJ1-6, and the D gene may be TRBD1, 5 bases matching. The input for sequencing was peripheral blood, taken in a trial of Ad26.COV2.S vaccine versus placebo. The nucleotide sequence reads TGTGCCAGCAGCCGACAGCCCAATAATTCACCCCTCCACTTT. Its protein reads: CASSRQPNNSPLHF.